This T cell receptor (beta chain) was sequenced in a study of cytomegalovirus exposure and HLA in healthy donors. For the study at large: In an earlier analysis, approximately 120 million unique TCR beta sequences were found from some 180 million T cells.

Germline assignment: CDR1 SNHLY and CDR2 FYNNEI. V lost 11 bases and J 1 base, leaving 11 bases between the germline ends. The CDR3 totals 12 residues. This PCR relied on a set of 60 Vbeta primers and 13 Jbeta primers. The data were produced by immunoSEQ multiplex PCR, yet TCRdb's version contains in-frame clones alone and is incomplete. The sample includes more than 100,000 clones, 72% seen only once; the top ten take less than 4.5%. The sequence was collected from a man aged 50 to 60 in good health and CMV-seropositive. The genes are TRBV2 and TRBJ1-1; no firm D call. Sequencing input: PBMCs. The CDR3: CACLRQNTEAFF. CDR3 coding DNA: TGTGCCTGCCTTAGACAGAACACTGAAGCTTTCTTT.